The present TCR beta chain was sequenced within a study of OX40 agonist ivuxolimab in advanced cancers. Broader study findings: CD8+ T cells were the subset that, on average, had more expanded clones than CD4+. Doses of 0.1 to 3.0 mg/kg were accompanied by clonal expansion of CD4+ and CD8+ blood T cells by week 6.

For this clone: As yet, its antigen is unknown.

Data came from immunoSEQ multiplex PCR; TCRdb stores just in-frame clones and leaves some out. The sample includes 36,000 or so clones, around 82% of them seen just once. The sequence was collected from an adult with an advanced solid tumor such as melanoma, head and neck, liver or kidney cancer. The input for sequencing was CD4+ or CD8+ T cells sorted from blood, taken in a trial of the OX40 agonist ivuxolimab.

CDR3 sequence: CAWSGPTGQPARNTIYF. In nucleotides, the CDR3 is TGTGCCTGGAGTGGACCTACGGGACAGCCGGCCAGAAACACCATATATTTT. The chain uses TRBV30 and TRBJ1-3; 7 bases fit TRBD1. The CDR3 length is 17 residues. Germline CDR1 is GTSNPN and CDR2 is SVGIG (reference sequence). Trimming at V came to 1 base and at J to 5 bases, leaving 14 bases not matched to a gene.